Here is one TCR beta chain with its context. As yet, its antigen is unknown. It was with 60 Vbeta and 13 Jbeta primers that the PCR ran. TCRdb keeps only in-frame clones here, not all; method: immunoSEQ multiplex PCR. The repertoire holds around 240,000 clones, with 82% as singletons. These data are taken from a study of cytomegalovirus exposure and HLA in healthy donors. The study, taken as a whole, reports: Specificity for CMV antigens was confirmed in vitro for a few of the CMV-associated chains.

Sequenced sample: PBMCs. This TCR came from a woman aged 40-49 years in good health and CMV-seropositive.

In nucleotides, the CDR3 is TGCGCCAGCAGCCAAGCTACCTCGGGACTAGCAGGAGATACGCAGTATTTT. Encoded protein: CASSQATSGLAGDTQYF. The chain has TRBV4-3 and TRBJ2-3; the match to TRBD2 covers 9 bases. The CDR3 extends over 17 amino acids. Germline CDR1 reads LGHNA; CDR2 reads YSLEER. V lost 1 base, J lost 5 bases, and 10 bases stayed unmatched.